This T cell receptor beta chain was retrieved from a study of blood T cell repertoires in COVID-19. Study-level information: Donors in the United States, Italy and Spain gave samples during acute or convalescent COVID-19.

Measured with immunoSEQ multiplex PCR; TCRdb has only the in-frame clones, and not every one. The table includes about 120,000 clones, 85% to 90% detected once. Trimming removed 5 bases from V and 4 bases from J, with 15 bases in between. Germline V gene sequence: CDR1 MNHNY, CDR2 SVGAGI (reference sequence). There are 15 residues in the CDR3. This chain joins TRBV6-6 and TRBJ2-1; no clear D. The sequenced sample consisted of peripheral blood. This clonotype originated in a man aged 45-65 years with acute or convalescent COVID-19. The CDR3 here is CASSMAPTYYNEQFF. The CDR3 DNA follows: TGTGCCAGCAGTATGGCCCCAACATATTACAATGAGCAGTTCTTC.